Each of the 9 T cell receptor beta chains below was sequenced from the same sample in a study of blood T cell repertoires in COVID-19. Using immunoSEQ multiplex PCR, the repertoire was profiled, and TCRdb retains in-frame clones only, with some absent. The sample carries 55,000 to 80,000 clones, 80% to 90% recorded once. The sequencing sample was made of peripheral blood. The receptor set was obtained from a human donor in a cohort sampled during active COVID-19.

The chain couples TRBV28 to TRBJ1-4; maybe TRBD1 (6 bases). The germline gives CDR1 MDHEN, CDR2 SYDVKM. The CDR3 totals 14 residues. Trimming removed 2 bases from V and 7 bases from J, with 11 bases in between. CDR3 loop: CASSLGGAGEKLFF. For the CDR3, the DNA is TGTGCCAGCAGTTTAGGGGGGGCCGGTGAAAAACTGTTTTTT.

This clone was seen just once. This sequence joins TRBV28 and TRBJ2-7; TRBD1 aligns across 10 bases. CDR1 and CDR2 from the germline V gene are MDHEN and SYDVKM. The CDR3 contains 14 residues. J was trimmed by 7 bases and V by 3 bases; bases with no gene match: 6. The CDR3 DNA sequence: TGTGCCAGCAGTTTGGGACAGGGGCACACTGAGCAGTACTTC. This gives the protein CASSLGQGHTEQYF.

The chain combines TRBV2 with TRBJ2-5, with D tentatively TRBD1 (5 bases). V was cut by 5 bases and J by 13 bases, with 17 bases left in between. This CDR3 has 12 amino acids. Germline V CDR1 and CDR2: SNHLY, FYNNEI. In nucleotides, the CDR3 is TGTGCCAGCAGTCAACCCCAGGGAATCGTGTACTTC. This codes for CASSQPQGIVYF. The variable domain in full, completed from reference TRBV2 and TRBJ2-5, reads EPEVTQTPSHQVTQMGQEVILRCVPISNHLYFYWYRQILGQKVEFLVSFYNNEISEKSEIFDDQFSVERPDGSNFTLKIRSTKLEDSAMYFCASSQPQGIVYFGPGTRLLVL.

The genes are TRBV5-6 and TRBJ1-5, with D uncertain. CDR1 and CDR2 (germline): SGHDT, YYEEEE. The CDR3 is 15 residues long. V lost 4 bases and J 0 bases, leaving 11 bases between the germline ends. This chain's CDR3 is CASSMRGTSNQPQHF. The CDR3 coding sequence is TGTGCCAGCAGCATGCGGGGTACTAGCAATCAGCCCCAGCATTTT.

This sequence joins TRBV19 and TRBJ1-1; 9 bases map to TRBD1. Germline values: CDR1 LNHDA, CDR2 SQIVND (reference sequence). CDR3 length: 13 residues. The V and J ends lost 6 bases and 5 bases, in that order; junction bases with no gene match: 4. CDR3 amino acids: CASSRQGETEAFF. In nucleotides, the CDR3 is TGTGCCAGTAGCCGACAGGGGGAAACTGAAGCTTTCTTT.

DNA of the CDR3: TGCGCCAGCAGCGAAAAGGAGGGGTACGAGACCCAGTACTTC. Its translation: CASSEKEGYETQYF. The V and J genes are TRBV5-1 and TRBJ2-5, with D possibly matching TRBD2 (6 bases). Germline CDR1 and CDR2: SGHRS and YFSETQ. V was clipped by 4 bases and J by 5 bases, with 15 bases between them. The CDR3 contains 14 residues.

The genes are TRBV7-3 and TRBJ1-5; 7 bases match TRBD1. CDR1 and CDR2 from the germline V gene are SGHTA and FQGTGA. V was clipped by 5 bases and J by 0 bases; unmatched bases: 7. The CDR3 covers 16 residues. CDR3 in DNA: TGTGCCAGCAGCACCTCAGGGGGGTATAGCAATCAGCCCCAGCATTTT. Amino acid sequence: CASSTSGGYSNQPQHF.

V and J are TRBV5-4 and TRBJ2-7, with D perhaps TRBD2 (6 bases). The CDR3 contains 14 residues. Germline V lookup: CDR1 SGHNT, CDR2 YYREEE (reference sequence). V was cut by 4 bases and J by 0 bases, with 11 bases left in between. DNA of the CDR3: TGTGCCAGCAGCCTGCTGGGGGGCTCCTACGAGCAGTACTTC. Translated, it gives CASSLLGGSYEQYF.

The chain joins TRBV4-3 to TRBJ2-7, with a possible D match to TRBD1 (5 bases). There are 15 residues in the CDR3. Germline V gene data show CDR1 as LGHNA and CDR2 as YSLEER. V lost 4 bases and J 3 bases, leaving 16 bases between the germline ends. The CDR3 spells CASSLGRGYGYEQYF. CDR3 in DNA: TGCGCCAGCAGCCTCGGAAGGGGATACGGCTACGAGCAGTACTTC.